The 26 T cell receptor beta chains presented below share a single source sample, sequenced in a study of blood T cell dynamics during melanoma immunotherapy. Profiling relied on immunoSEQ multiplex PCR, and the TCRdb table lists in-frame clones only, not all of them. This sample yields approximately 9,500 clones, of which about 91% are seen a single time; roughly 7.4% belongs to the top ten. Time point given: pre-treatment baseline. The sequenced sample was blood, obtained from a patient treated with checkpoint blockade. Source of these receptors: a human donor with melanoma.

This clone was counted a single time. The chain joins TRBV5-1 to TRBJ2-1, with 11 bases lining up with TRBD2. The V gene end was trimmed by 0 bases and the J gene end by 4 bases; junction bases not matched to a gene: 12. The CDR3 totals 19 residues. Germline V lookup: CDR1 SGHRS, CDR2 YFSETQ. In nucleotides, the CDR3 is TGCGCCAGCAGCTTGGCTGGGACAGGGCGACTAGCGGGGTACAATGAGCAGTTCTTC. It translates to CASSLAGTGRLAGYNEQFF.

The CDR3 DNA reads TGTGCCAGCAGCTTGGAAGGGCAGCACTATGGCTACACCTTC. Translating gives CASSLEGQHYGYTF. The genes are TRBV5-6 and TRBJ1-2; D is undetermined. Per germline, CDR1 SGHDT and CDR2 YYEEEE. The CDR3 consists of 14 residues. V gave up 0 bases and J gave up 3 bases, with 9 bases separating them.

The chain carries TRBV13 and TRBJ2-5; the D gene is possibly TRBD1 (6 bases). V was shortened by 4 bases and J by 4 bases, with 10 bases between the two germline ends. Germline V gene lookup returns CDR1 PRHDT and CDR2 FYEKMQ (reference sequence). The CDR3 totals 13 residues. The CDR3 sequence is CASSSGQTETQYF. In nucleotides, the CDR3 is TGTGCCAGCAGCTCGGGACAAACAGAGACCCAGTACTTC.

CDR3: CASSLWTGNYGYTF. CDR3 sequence (DNA): TGTGCCAGCAGCTTATGGACAGGGAACTATGGCTACACCTTC. This sequence joins TRBV11-2 and TRBJ1-2; 8 positions agree with TRBD1. The CDR3 extends over 14 amino acids. After removal of 2 bases from V and 2 bases from J, the junction contained 1 base not matched to a gene. The germline gives CDR1 SGHAT, CDR2 FQNNGV. Filled out from reference TRBV11-2 and TRBJ1-2, the complete variable domain reads EAGVAQSPRYKIIEKRQSVAFWCNPISGHATLYWYQQILGQGPKLLIQFQNNGVVDDSQLPKDRFSAERLKGVDSTLKIQPAKLEDSAVYLCASSLWTGNYGYTFGSGTRLTVV.

This chain uses TRBV30 with TRBJ1-4; TRBD1 might be the D (5 bases). Germline assignment: CDR1 GTSNPN and CDR2 SVGIG (reference sequence). V lost 4 bases, J lost 8 bases, and 17 bases lay in between. This CDR3 has 14 residues. CDR3 in DNA: TGTGCCTGGAAAAGCCGGGGGTTTCAAGAAAAACTGTTTTTT. Its protein product is CAWKSRGFQEKLFF.

The CDR3 sequence is CASSLAGREQYF. CDR3 bases: TGTGCCAGCAGCTTGGCCGGCCGTGAGCAGTACTTC. This chain joins TRBV5-5 and TRBJ2-7; D gene ambiguous. CDR3 length: 12 residues. Trimming stripped 0 bases from V and 7 bases from J, with 8 bases between. Germline V CDR1 and CDR2: SGHKS, YYEKEE (reference sequence).

As to this clone: The junction does not match germline at one end; this may be a read error. V is TRBV7-7 and J is TRBJ1-1; D gene uncertain. This CDR3 has 13 residues. CDR1 is SSHAT and CDR2 is FNYEAQ in the germline V gene (reference sequence). CDR3 in amino acids: CASSPTSGAEAFF. CDR3 DNA: TGTGCTAGCAGCCCCACCTCGGGCGCTGAAGCTTTCTTT.

The chain joins TRBV7-2 to TRBJ2-1, with D unclear. Germline V CDR1 and CDR2: SGHTA, FQGNSA. The CDR3 totals 12 residues. V lost 2 bases to trimming and J lost 6 bases, with 5 bases between them. This CDR3 is CASSLSGNEQFF. For the CDR3, the DNA is TGTGCCAGCAGCTTAAGTGGCAATGAGCAGTTCTTC.

This sequence joins TRBV5-1 and TRBJ1-3; D unclear. The germline CDR1 and CDR2 sequences are SGHRS and YFSETQ. Trimming removed 4 bases from V and 0 bases from J, with 14 bases in between. The CDR3 totals 16 residues. The CDR3 DNA reads as TGCGCCAGCAGCCTTCAAAGTTCTCCCTCTGGAAACACCATATATTTT. This sequence encodes CASSLQSSPSGNTIYF.

This chain joins TRBV5-4 and TRBJ2-3, with TRBD1 as a possible D gene (5 bases). The CDR3 contains 14 residues. The V and J ends lost 0 bases and 2 bases respectively, with 7 bases between them. The germline V gene encodes CDR1 SGHNT and CDR2 YYREEE (reference sequence). Here the CDR3 DNA reads TGTGCCAGCAGCTTGGGACAGACCACAGATACGCAGTATTTT. Translating it yields CASSLGQTTDTQYF.

The DNA for the CDR3 is TGTGCCAGCAGTTTTGGTGGATTGAACACTGAAGCTTTCTTT. Protein sequence: CASSFGGLNTEAFF. The V and J genes are TRBV28 and TRBJ1-1, with D unclear. Germline V gives CDR1 MDHEN, CDR2 SYDVKM. The CDR3 has 14 amino acids. Trimming took 3 bases from V and 0 from J, leaving 8 bases between them. The full variable domain, its missing parts supplied by reference TRBV28 and TRBJ1-1, is DVKVTQSSRYLVKRTGEKVFLECVQDMDHENMFWYRQDPGLGLRLIYFSYDVKMKEKGDIPEGYSVSREKKERFSLILESASTNQTSMYLCASSFGGLNTEAFFGQGTRLTVV.

This clone was seen once. V is TRBV7-2 and J is TRBJ2-4; 10 bases are a match to TRBD1. There are 17 residues in the CDR3. CDR1 and CDR2 from the germline V gene are SGHTA and FQGNSA. V was pared by 5 bases and J by 0 bases, with 7 bases of the junction left unmatched. The CDR3 DNA reads TGTGCCAGCAGCCCAGCGGGACAGGGGAGAGCCAAAAACATTCAGTACTTC. As protein: CASSPAGQGRAKNIQYF.

This chain joins TRBV5-1 and TRBJ2-3, with 7 bases fitting TRBD2. The V gene end was trimmed by 0 bases and the J gene end by 0 bases; junction bases not matched to a gene: 4. Germline assignment: CDR1 SGHRS and CDR2 YFSETQ. This CDR3 is built from 16 residues. CDR3 protein: CASSLGLAESTDTQYF. CDR3 coding DNA: TGCGCCAGCAGCTTGGGCCTAGCGGAGAGCACAGATACGCAGTATTTT.

V usage is TRBV5-1 and J usage is TRBJ1-1; 9 positions match TRBD1. CDR3 length: 15 amino acids. In germline, CDR1 is SGHRS, CDR2 YFSETQ. Trimming at V came to 7 bases and at J to 10 bases, leaving 17 bases not matched to a gene. The CDR3 sequence is CASSRDFRGTGLAFF. In DNA form, the CDR3 reads TGCGCCAGCTCGAGGGATTTTCGGGGGACAGGGTTAGCTTTCTTT.

The chain carries TRBV19 and TRBJ1-1; 7 nucleotides agree with TRBD1. Germline CDR1 LNHDA, CDR2 SQIVND (reference sequence). The trim removed 8 bases at V and 10 bases at J, leaving 7 bases unmatched. This CDR3 spans 11 amino acids. CDR3 coding DNA: TGTGCCAGTGAGACAGGGCGCATAGCTTTCTTT. Its translation is CASETGRIAFF.

The V call is TRBV18, the J call TRBJ2-5; 10 bases fit TRBD1. The DNA end lines up better with TRBJ2-7; the J call may be wrong. The germline CDR1 and CDR2 sequences are KGHSH and LQKENI. The CDR3 length is 15 residues. CDR3 bases: TGTGCCAGCTCACTCGACAGGGGGCGCTTGTACGAGCAGTACTTC. This translates into CASSLDRGRLYEQYF.

This clone was counted only a few times. This CDR3 is also generated by other DNA sequences in the sample. This chain uses TRBV18 with TRBJ2-2; 7 positions agree with TRBD2. Germline assignment: CDR1 KGHSH and CDR2 LQKENI. V was pared by 3 bases and J by 5 bases, with 12 bases of the junction left unmatched. This CDR3 has 17 amino acids. In DNA form, the CDR3 reads TGTGCCAGCTCACCTCCTGGGGCTAGCGGATTTACCGGGGAGCTGTTTTTT. Its protein product is CASSPPGASGFTGELFF.

This sequence joins TRBV28 and TRBJ1-5; D ambiguous. This CDR3 comprises 14 residues. Germline CDR1 and CDR2: MDHEN and SYDVKM. The germline V and J ends were trimmed by 3 bases and 9 bases, with 15 bases remaining between them. DNA for the CDR3: TGTGCCAGCAGTTTTGGTGGCAGGCCGTCGCCCCAGCATTTT. This translates into CASSFGGRPSPQHF.

The DNA for the CDR3 is TGTGCCAGCAGCGTAGCAGGTGCACCGACCTACGAGCAGTACTTC. As protein: CASSVAGAPTYEQYF. The V gene is TRBV9, the J gene TRBJ2-7; unclear D gene. Trimming pared 0 bases from V and 2 bases from J, leaving 12 bases between. Per germline, CDR1 SGDLS and CDR2 YYNGEE. The CDR3 loop spans 15 amino acids.

The chain couples TRBV6-5 to TRBJ1-3; 7 nucleotides match TRBD1. The CDR3 has 14 residues. V trimming: 5 bases; J trimming: 8 bases; junction bases outside the gene matches: 9. The germline V gene has CDR1 MNHEY and CDR2 SVGAGI. Here the CDR3 DNA reads TGTGCCAGCAGTGACCGTTGGACAGGCGACACCATATATTTT. Its translation is CASSDRWTGDTIYF.

The chain joins TRBV4-1 to TRBJ2-7; 7 nucleotides line up with TRBD1. Per the germline V gene, CDR1 is MGHRA and CDR2 is YSYEKL. This CDR3 is 14 amino acids long. Trimming removed 1 base from V and 2 bases from J; junction bases left unmatched: 2. The CDR3 region has the DNA TGCGCCAGCAGCCAAGCCCAGGGGGCCTACGAGCAGTACTTC. Protein: CASSQAQGAYEQYF.

The V call is TRBV5-1, the J call TRBJ2-2, with D hard to call. The CDR3 is 15 amino acids. Germline V gene data show CDR1 as SGHRS and CDR2 as YFSETQ. V was clipped by 0 bases and J by 5 bases, with 11 bases between them. This chain's CDR3 is CASSLVPPPTGELFF. In nucleotides, the CDR3 is TGCGCCAGCAGCTTGGTGCCACCTCCTACCGGGGAGCTGTTTTTT.

This clone was observed once. The V call is TRBV7-9, the J call TRBJ1-2, with 9 nucleotides matching TRBD1. J gave up 4 bases and V 5 bases, and 5 bases lay outside the gene matches. Germline V CDR1 and CDR2: SEHNR, FQNEAQ (reference sequence). The CDR3 length is 14 residues. CDR3 bases: TGTGCCAGCAGCCCTGGGACAGGGCCCTATGGCTACACCTTC. Translation gives CASSPGTGPYGYTF.

The rearrangement links TRBV7-2 to TRBJ2-2; D may be TRBD1 or TRBD2 (6 bases each). V was clipped by 1 base and J by 7 bases, with 13 bases between them. This CDR3 spans 15 amino acids. The germline gives CDR1 SGHTA, CDR2 FQGNSA. The CDR3 sequence: CASSLGVGGSGELFF. In DNA, the CDR3 is TGTGCCAGCAGCTTAGGTGTCGGGGGCAGCGGGGAGCTGTTTTTT.

This chain joins TRBV28 and TRBJ1-5; D unresolved. This CDR3 is built from 12 residues. V gave up 8 bases and J gave up 1 base, with 6 bases separating them. CDR1 and CDR2 from the germline V gene are MDHEN and SYDVKM. The CDR3 sequence is CASGVSNQPQHF. The DNA for the CDR3 is TGTGCCAGCGGGGTCAGCAATCAGCCCCAGCATTTT.

The chain combines TRBV4-1 with TRBJ1-3, with D perhaps TRBD1 (6 bases). The CDR3 is 17 residues long. V lost 1 base, J lost 0 bases, and 13 bases lay in between. CDR1 is MGHRA and CDR2 is YSYEKL in the germline V gene. For the CDR3, the DNA is TGCGCCAGCAGCCAAGGTATGGCGGGGGCCTCTGGAAACACCATATATTTT. Translating it yields CASSQGMAGASGNTIYF.